A selection of T cell receptor beta chains follows, all from one sample in a study of T-cell memory formation after mild COVID-19. Each CDR3 protein is one row after TCRdb ran MiXCR on the 5' RACE reads. The sample lists about 560,000 distinct CDR3 sequences; about 20% were seen once. The sample consisted of PBMCs or a T cell subset sorted from them (not recorded which). The source is an adult woman who had mild COVID-19 (a few samples of this study predate the infection). Cell type and time point are not known. CDR3s include the opening cysteine and the closing phenylalanine or tryptophan. A D gene is named only where the DNA matches it firmly. The size entry is marked missing in some rows and otherwise reads once, few, many or a size class.

clone_size | d_call | j_call | v_call | cdr3_aa | cdr3_nt
. | TRBD1 | TRBJ1-1 | TRBV11-2 | CASSLAGQVLTEAFF | TGTGCCAGCAGCTTAGCCGGACAGGTGCTCACTGAAGCTTTCTTT
. | . | TRBJ2-1 | TRBV6-5 | CATRRLDEQFF | TGTGCCACCAGACGGCTCGATGAGCAGTTCTTC
few | . | TRBJ1-2 | TRBV29-1 | CSVEERRTANYGYTF | TGCAGCGTTGAAGAGAGAAGGACAGCTAACTATGGCTACACCTTC
few | . | TRBJ1-1 | TRBV6-6 | CASSQQVRNTEAFF | TGTGCCAGCAGCCAACAGGTCAGGAACACTGAAGCTTTCTTT
many | . | TRBJ1-4 | TRBV30 | CAVESTNEKLFF | TGTGCCGTTGAATCAACTAATGAAAAACTGTTTTTT
few | . | TRBJ1-2 | TRBV24-1 | CATSDSPWNGYTF | TGTGCCACCAGTGATTCCCCGTGGAATGGCTACACCTTC
. | TRBD2 | TRBJ2-5 | TRBV15 | CATSSDYSERGDEETQYF | TGTGCCACCAGCAGCGACTACTCTGAGCGGGGGGACGAAGAGACCCAGTACTTC
. | . | TRBJ1-3 | TRBV5-1 | CASSLESGTRSGNTIYF | TGCGCCAGCAGCTTGGAGAGCGGGACCCGCTCTGGAAACACCATATATTTT
. | TRBD2 | TRBJ2-1 | TRBV7-8 | CASRGLANEQFF | TGTGCCAGCAGGGGACTAGCCAATGAGCAGTTCTTC
. | . | TRBJ2-5 | TRBV19 | CASSRVYWETQYF | TGTGCCAGTAGTAGAGTGTATTGGGAGACCCAGTACTTC
. | TRBD1 | TRBJ2-7 | TRBV9 | CASSFADRDREQYF | TGTGCCAGCAGCTTCGCGGACAGGGATCGGGAGCAGTACTTC
. | . | TRBJ2-5 | TRBV7-3 | CASSLTGFTPEETQYF | TGTGCCAGCAGCTTAACGGGCTTCACCCCGGAAGAGACCCAGTACTTC
few | . | TRBJ2-1 | TRBV9 | CASSVDGGLANEQFF | TGTGCCAGCAGCGTAGATGGGGGTTTGGCGAATGAGCAGTTCTTC
few | TRBD1 | TRBJ2-3 | TRBV24-1 | CATGDRGTDTQYF | TGTGCCACTGGGGACAGGGGCACAGATACGCAGTATTTT
. | TRBD1 | TRBJ1-6 | TRBV2 | CASRPEGAYSPLHF | TGTGCCAGCAGACCGGAGGGGGCTTACTCACCCCTCCACTTT
. | . | TRBJ1-2 | TRBV3-1 | CASSQGRDRGYTF | TGTGCCAGCAGCCAAGGGAGGGACCGAGGCTACACCTTC
few | . | TRBJ1-1 | TRBV18 | CASSLSDAGGAFF | TGTGCCAGCTCACTCTCGGACGCCGGGGGAGCTTTCTTT
few | . | TRBJ1-1 | TRBV14 | CASSLWAGVNTEAFF | TGTGCCAGCAGCCTATGGGCAGGAGTGAACACTGAAGCTTTCTTT
. | TRBD2 | TRBJ2-2 | TRBV27 | CASFRAGVGELFF | TGTGCCAGCTTTCGAGCGGGAGTGGGGGAGCTGTTTTTT
few | . | TRBJ1-1 | TRBV5-5 | CASSLLGDGGTEAFF | TGTGCCAGCAGCCTCCTAGGGGACGGAGGAACTGAAGCTTTCTTT
. | . | TRBJ2-3 | TRBV6-5 | CASSLRSGGITDTQYF | TGTGCCAGCAGTTTAAGATCGGGGGGCATCACAGATACGCAGTATTTT
. | . | TRBJ1-6 | TRBV20-1 | CSARDIGEYNSPLHF | TGCAGTGCTAGAGATATAGGGGAATATAATTCACCCCTCCACTTT
. | . | TRBJ1-2 | TRBV7-9 | CAGHRDGLGGYTF | TGTGCCGGCCACAGGGACGGGTTAGGTGGCTACACCTTC
. | . | TRBJ1-1 | TRBV11-2 | CASSLERVGSKGTEAFF | TGTGCCAGCAGCTTAGAAAGGGTGGGTAGCAAGGGCACTGAAGCTTTCTTT
many | TRBD1 | TRBJ2-7 | TRBV6-5 | CASSRTGPYEQYF | TGTGCCAGCAGTCGGACAGGGCCCTACGAGCAGTACTTC
few | . | TRBJ2-3 | TRBV2 | CASSERRGADTQYF | TGTGCCAGCAGTGAACGCAGGGGAGCAGATACGCAGTATTTT
. | . | TRBJ1-1 | TRBV30 | CAWSVGGALGTEAFF | TGTGCCTGGAGTGTGGGGGGGGCCTTGGGCACTGAAGCTTTCTTT
. | TRBD2 | TRBJ2-7 | TRBV19 | CASSSIAGGITEQYF | TGTGCCAGTAGCTCAATAGCGGGGGGGATCACCGAGCAGTACTTC
. | . | TRBJ2-7 | TRBV7-2 | CASSSTSTHEQYF | TGTGCCAGCAGCTCGACTAGTACCCACGAGCAGTACTTC
few | TRBD2 | TRBJ2-7 | TRBV7-8 | CASIYSGGAGYEQYF | TGTGCCAGCATCTATAGCGGGGGGGCCGGGTACGAGCAGTACTTC
. | TRBD1 | TRBJ2-1 | TRBV4-1 | CASSQDRDPFMGTSSYNEQFF | TGCGCCAGCAGCCAGGACAGGGATCCCTTCATGGGAACGAGCTCCTACAATGAGCAGTTCTTC
. | . | TRBJ2-1 | TRBV7-9 | CASSLPGSSSYNEQFF | TGTGCCAGCAGCCTACCGGGGAGTAGCTCCTACAATGAGCAGTTCTTC
. | . | TRBJ2-6 | TRBV6-2/TRBV6-3 | CASSYSRGANVLTF | TGTGCCAGCAGTTACTCGCGCGGGGCCAACGTCCTGACTTTC